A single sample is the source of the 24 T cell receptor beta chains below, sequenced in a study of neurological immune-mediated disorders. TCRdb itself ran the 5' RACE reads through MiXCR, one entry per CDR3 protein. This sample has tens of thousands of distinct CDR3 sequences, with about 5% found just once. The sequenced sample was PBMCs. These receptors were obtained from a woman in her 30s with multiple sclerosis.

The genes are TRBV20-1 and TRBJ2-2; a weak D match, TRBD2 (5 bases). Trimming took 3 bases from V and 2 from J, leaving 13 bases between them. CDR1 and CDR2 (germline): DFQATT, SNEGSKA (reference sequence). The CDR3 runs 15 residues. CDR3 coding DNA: TGCAGTGCTAGGGATCCCAGCGGAAACACCGGGGAGCTGTTTTTT. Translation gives CSARDPSGNTGELFF.

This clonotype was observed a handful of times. As DNA, the CDR3 is TGCGCCAGCACCCCATTGCGATCCGCTGTCAATGAGCAGTTCTTC. As protein: CASTPLRSAVNEQFF. The genes are TRBV5-1 and TRBJ2-1; D remains unclear. Germline V gene lookup returns CDR1 SGHRS and CDR2 YFSETQ. The germline V and J ends were trimmed by 6 bases and 6 bases, with 19 bases remaining between them. This CDR3 is 15 amino acids long.

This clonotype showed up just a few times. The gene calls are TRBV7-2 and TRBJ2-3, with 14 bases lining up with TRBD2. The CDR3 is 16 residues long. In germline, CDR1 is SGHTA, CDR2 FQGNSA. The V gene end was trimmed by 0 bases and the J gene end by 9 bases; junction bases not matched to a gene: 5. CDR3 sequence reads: CASSLARLAGGRTQYF. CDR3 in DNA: TGTGCCAGCAGCTTAGCTCGACTAGCGGGAGGGAGGACGCAGTATTTT.

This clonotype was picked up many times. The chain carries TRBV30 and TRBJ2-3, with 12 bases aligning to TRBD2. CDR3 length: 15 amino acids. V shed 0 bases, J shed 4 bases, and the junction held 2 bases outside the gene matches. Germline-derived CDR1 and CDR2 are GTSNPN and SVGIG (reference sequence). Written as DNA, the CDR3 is TGTGCCTGGAGTGTACGACTAGCGGGAGCAGATACGCAGTATTTT. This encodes CAWSVRLAGADTQYF.

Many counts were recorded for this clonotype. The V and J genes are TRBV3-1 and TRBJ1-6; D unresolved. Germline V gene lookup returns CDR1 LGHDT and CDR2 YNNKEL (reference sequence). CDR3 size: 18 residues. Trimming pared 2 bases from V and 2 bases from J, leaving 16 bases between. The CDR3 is CASSQSRFRSAYNSPLHF. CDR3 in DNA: TGTGCCAGCAGCCAATCTCGATTTAGGTCCGCCTATAATTCACCCCTCCACTTT.

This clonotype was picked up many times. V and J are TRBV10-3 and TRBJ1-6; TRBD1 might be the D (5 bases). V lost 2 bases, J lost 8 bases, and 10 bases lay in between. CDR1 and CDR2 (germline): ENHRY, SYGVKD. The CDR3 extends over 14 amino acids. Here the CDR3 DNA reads TGTGCCATCAGTGAGGGGGGGACTGATTCACCCCTCCACTTT. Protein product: CAISEGGTDSPLHF.

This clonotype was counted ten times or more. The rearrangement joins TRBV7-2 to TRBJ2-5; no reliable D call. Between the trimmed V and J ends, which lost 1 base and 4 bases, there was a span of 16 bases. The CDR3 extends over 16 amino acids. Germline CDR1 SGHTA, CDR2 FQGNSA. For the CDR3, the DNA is TGTGCCAGCAGCTTAGGGCCGTATAAGCGCGTAGAGACCCAGTACTTC. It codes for CASSLGPYKRVETQYF.

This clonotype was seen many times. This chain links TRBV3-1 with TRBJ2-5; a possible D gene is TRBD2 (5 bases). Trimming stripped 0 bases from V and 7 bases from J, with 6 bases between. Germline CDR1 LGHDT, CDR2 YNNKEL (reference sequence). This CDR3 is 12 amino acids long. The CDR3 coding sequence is TGTGCCAGCAGCCAAGATGAGGGGACCCAGTACTTC. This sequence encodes CASSQDEGTQYF.

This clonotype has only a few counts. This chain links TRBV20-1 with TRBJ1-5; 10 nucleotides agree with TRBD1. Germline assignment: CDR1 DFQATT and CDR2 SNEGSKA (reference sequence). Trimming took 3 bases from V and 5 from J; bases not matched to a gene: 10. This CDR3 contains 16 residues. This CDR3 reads CSARRTGTGEYQPQHF. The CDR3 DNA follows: TGCAGTGCTAGGAGAACCGGGACAGGGGAGTATCAGCCCCAGCATTTT.

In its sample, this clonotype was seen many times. In nucleotides, the CDR3 is TGCGCCAGCAGCCAGGGGGGACTACCACAAGAGACCCAGTACTTC. It encodes CASSQGGLPQETQYF. The rearrangement uses TRBV4-1 and TRBJ2-5; 7 bases match TRBD2. CDR3 size: 15 residues. Germline V lookup: CDR1 MGHRA, CDR2 YSYEKL. The junction had 6 bases not matched to a gene; V was cut back by 3 bases and J by 2 bases.

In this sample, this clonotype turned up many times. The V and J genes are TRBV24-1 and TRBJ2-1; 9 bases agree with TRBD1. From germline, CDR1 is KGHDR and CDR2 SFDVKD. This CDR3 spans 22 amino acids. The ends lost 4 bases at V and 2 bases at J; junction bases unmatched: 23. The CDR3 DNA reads TGTGCCACCAGTGACCCGAACCCCCGGGACAGGGATAAAATTGTCCCCTACAATGAGCAGTTCTTC. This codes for CATSDPNPRDRDKIVPYNEQFF.

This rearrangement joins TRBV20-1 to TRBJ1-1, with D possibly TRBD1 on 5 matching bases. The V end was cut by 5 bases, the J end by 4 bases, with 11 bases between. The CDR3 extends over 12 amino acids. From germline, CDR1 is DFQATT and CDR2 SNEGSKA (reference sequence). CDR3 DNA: TGCAGTGCTCAGCTGGGGGGCACTGAAGCTTTCTTT. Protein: CSAQLGGTEAFF.

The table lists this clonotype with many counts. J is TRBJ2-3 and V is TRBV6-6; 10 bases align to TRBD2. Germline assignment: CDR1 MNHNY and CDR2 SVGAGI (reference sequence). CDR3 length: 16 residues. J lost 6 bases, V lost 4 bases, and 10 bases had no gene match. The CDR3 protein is CASSSLLAGGADTQYF. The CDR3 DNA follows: TGTGCCAGCAGTTCGCTATTAGCGGGAGGCGCTGATACGCAGTATTTT.

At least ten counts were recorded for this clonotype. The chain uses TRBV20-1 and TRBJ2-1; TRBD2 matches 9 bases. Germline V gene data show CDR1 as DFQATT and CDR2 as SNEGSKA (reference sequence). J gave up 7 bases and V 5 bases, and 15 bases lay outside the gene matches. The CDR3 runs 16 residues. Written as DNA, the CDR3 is TGCAGTGCTTCCGCCCTCGGCGGGGGGGTGGGGAATGAGCAGTTCTTC. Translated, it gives CSASALGGGVGNEQFF.

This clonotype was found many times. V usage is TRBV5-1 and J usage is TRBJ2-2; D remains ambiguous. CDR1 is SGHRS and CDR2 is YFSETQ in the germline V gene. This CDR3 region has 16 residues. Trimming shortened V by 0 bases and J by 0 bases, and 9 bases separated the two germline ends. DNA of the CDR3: TGCGCCAGCAGCTTGGTCTCCAGACCGAACACCGGGGAGCTGTTTTTT. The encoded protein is CASSLVSRPNTGELFF. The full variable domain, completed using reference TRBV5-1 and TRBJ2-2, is KAGVTQTPRYLIKTRGQQVTLSCSPISGHRSVSWYQQTPGQGLQFLFEYFSETQRNKGNFPGRFSGRQFSNSRSEMNVSTLELGDSALYLCASSLVSRPNTGELFFGEGSRLTVL.

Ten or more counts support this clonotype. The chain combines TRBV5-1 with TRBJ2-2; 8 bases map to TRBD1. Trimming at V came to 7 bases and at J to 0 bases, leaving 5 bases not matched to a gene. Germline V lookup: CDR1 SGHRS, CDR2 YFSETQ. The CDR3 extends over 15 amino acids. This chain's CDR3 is CASGTGGSNTGELFF. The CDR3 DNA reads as TGCGCCAGCGGGACAGGCGGGTCGAACACCGGGGAGCTGTTTTTT.

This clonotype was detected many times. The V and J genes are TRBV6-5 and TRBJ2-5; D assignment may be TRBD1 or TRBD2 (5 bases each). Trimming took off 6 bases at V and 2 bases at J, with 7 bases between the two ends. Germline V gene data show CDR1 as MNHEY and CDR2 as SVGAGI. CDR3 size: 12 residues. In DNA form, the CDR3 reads TGTGCCAGCAGGGGACCACAAGAGACCCAGTACTTC. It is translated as CASRGPQETQYF.

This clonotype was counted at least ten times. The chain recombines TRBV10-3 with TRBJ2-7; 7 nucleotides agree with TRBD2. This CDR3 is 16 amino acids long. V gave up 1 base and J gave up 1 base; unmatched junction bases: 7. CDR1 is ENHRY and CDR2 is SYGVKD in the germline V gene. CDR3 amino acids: CAISELAGRGSYEQYF. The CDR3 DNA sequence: TGTGCCATCAGTGAGTTAGCGGGTAGGGGATCCTACGAGCAGTACTTC.

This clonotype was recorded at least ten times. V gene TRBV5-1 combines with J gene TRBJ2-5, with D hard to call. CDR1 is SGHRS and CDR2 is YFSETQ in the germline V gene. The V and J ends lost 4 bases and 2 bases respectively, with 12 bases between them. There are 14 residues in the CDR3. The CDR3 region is CASSPLARQETQYF. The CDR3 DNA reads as TGCGCCAGCAGCCCCCTCGCACGACAAGAGACCCAGTACTTC.

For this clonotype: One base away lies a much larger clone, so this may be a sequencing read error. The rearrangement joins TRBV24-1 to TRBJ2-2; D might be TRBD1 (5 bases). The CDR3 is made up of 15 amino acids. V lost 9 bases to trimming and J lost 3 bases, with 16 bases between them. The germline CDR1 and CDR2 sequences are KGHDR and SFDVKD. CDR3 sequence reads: CATGENRFDTGELFF. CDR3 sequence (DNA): TGTGCCACCGGAGAAAACAGGTTCGACACCGGGGAGCTGTTTTTT.

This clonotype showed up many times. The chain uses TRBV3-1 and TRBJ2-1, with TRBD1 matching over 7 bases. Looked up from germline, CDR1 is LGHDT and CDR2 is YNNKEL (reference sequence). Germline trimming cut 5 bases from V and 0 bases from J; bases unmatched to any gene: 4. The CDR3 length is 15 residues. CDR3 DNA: TGTGCCAGCAGCGACAGGGCGGCCTCCTACAATGAGCAGTTCTTC. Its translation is CASSDRAASYNEQFF.

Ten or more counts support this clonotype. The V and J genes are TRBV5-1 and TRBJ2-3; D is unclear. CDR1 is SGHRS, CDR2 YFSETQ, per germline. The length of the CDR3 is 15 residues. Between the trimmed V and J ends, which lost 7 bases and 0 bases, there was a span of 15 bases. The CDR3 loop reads CASGRDSGSTDTQYF. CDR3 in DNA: TGCGCCAGCGGCAGAGACTCCGGCAGCACAGATACGCAGTATTTT.

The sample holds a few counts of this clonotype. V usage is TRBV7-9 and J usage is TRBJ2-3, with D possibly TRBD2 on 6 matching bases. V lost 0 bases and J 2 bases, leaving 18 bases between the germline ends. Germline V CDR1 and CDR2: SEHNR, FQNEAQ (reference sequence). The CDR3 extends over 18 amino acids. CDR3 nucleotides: TGTGCCAGCAGCTTAGCGCGAGGCGGGACGCGGCACACAGATACGCAGTATTTT. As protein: CASSLARGGTRHTDTQYF.

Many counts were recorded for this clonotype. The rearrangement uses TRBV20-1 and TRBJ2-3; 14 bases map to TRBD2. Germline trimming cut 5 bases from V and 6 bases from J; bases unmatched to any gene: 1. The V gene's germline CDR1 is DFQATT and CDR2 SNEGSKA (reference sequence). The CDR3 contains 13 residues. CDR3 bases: TGCAGTGCTTGGACTAGCGGGAGGGATACGCAGTATTTT. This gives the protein CSAWTSGRDTQYF.